This T cell receptor beta chain was sequenced during a study of PD-1 blockade in mismatch repair-deficient tumors. Study information: All were previously treated, progressing patients with about 11 mismatch repair-deficient cancer types.

Germline V lookup: CDR1 MNHEY, CDR2 SVGAGI. The V and J ends lost 6 bases and 2 bases respectively, with 11 bases between them. This CDR3 comprises 13 residues. The assay was immunoSEQ multiplex PCR, and TCRdb's table has in-frame clones only and misses some. The sample contains about 130,000 clones, more than 70% of which appear only once. Overall study findings and caveats: Rapid post-treatment expansion, then contraction, generally preceding radiologic response, marked tumor-resident clones.

A note on this clone: Antigen unknown.

PCR or immunohistochemistry showed mismatch repair deficiency in every enrolled patient. The TCR-sequenced patients were a few responders to pembrolizumab. The TCR sequence derives from an adult with mismatch repair-deficient cancer. This specimen was peripheral blood, taken about 17 months after starting pembrolizumab. The gene calls are TRBV6-5 and TRBJ2-7, with D possibly being TRBD2 (5 bases). The CDR3 here is CASSTGKTYEQYF. The CDR3, as DNA: TGTGCCAGCAGCACCGGGAAGACCTACGAGCAGTACTTC.